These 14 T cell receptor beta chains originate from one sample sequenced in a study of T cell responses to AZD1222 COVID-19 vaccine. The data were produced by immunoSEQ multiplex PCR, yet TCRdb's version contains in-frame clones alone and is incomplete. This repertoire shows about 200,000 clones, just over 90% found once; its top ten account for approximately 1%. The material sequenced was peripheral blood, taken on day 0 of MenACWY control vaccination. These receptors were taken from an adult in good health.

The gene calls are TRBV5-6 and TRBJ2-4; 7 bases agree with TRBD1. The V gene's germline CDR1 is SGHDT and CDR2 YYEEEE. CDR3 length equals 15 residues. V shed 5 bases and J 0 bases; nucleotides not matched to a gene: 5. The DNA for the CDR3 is TGTGCCAGCAGGTACAGGGGCTTAGCCAAAAACATTCAGTACTTC. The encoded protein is CASRYRGLAKNIQYF. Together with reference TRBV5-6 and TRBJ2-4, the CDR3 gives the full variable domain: DAGVTQSPTHLIKTRGQQVTLRCSPKSGHDTVSWYQQALGQGPQFIFQYYEEEERQRGNFPDRFSGHQFPNYSSELNVNALLLGDSALYLCASRYRGLAKNIQYFGAGTRLSVL.

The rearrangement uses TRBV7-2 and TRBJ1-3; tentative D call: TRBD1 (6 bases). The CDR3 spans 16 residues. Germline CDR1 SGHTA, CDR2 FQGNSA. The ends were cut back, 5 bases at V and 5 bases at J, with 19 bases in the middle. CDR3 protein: CASSPSSSRGRNTIYF. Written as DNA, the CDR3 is TGTGCCAGCAGCCCAAGCTCCAGCAGGGGAAGAAACACCATATATTTT. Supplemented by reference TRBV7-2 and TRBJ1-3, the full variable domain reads GAGVSQSPSNKVTEKGKDVELRCDPISGHTALYWYRQSLGQGLEFLIYFQGNSAPDKSGLPSDRFSAERTGGSVSTLTIQRTQQEDSAVYLCASSPSSSRGRNTIYFGEGSWLTVV.

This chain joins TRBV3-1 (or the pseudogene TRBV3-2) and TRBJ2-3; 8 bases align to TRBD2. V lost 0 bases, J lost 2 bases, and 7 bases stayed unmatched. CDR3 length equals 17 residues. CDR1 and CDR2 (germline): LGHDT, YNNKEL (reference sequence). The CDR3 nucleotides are TGTGCCAGCAGCCAAGATCCGCGGGGGGCGGTCACAGATACGCAGTATTTT. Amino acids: CASSQDPRGAVTDTQYF.

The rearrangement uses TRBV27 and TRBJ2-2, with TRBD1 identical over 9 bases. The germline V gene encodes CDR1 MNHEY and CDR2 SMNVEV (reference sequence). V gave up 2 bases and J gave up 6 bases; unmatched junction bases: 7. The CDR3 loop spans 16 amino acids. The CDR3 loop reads CASSLMYRGLAGELFF. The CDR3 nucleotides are TGTGCCAGCAGTTTAATGTACAGGGGGCTCGCCGGGGAGCTGTTTTTT.

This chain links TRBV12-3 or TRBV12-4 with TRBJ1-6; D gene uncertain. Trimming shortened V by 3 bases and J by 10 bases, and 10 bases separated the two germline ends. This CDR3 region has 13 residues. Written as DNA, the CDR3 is TGTGCCAGCAGTTTTAACGCGGAATCACCCCTCCACTTT. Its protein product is CASSFNAESPLHF.

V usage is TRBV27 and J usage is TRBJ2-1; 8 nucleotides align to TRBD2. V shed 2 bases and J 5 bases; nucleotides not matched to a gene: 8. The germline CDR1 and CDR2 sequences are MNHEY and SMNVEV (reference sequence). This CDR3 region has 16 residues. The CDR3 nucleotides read TGTGCCAGCAGTTTAGTCGGGGGGGCCCCAAACAATGAGCAGTTCTTC. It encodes CASSLVGGAPNNEQFF.

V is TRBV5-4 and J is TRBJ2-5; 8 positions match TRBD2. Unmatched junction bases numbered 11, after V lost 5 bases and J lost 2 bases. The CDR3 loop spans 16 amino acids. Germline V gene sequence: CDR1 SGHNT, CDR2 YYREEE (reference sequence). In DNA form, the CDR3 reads TGTGCCAGCAGTCACCTCCGGGGGGGGGCTCAAGAGACCCAGTACTTC. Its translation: CASSHLRGGAQETQYF.

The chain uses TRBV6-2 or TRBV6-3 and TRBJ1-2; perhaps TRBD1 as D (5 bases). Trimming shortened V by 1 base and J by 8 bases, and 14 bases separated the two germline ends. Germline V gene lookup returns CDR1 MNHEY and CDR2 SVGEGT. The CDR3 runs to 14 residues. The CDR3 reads CASSYFRAVWGYTF. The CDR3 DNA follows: TGTGCCAGCAGTTACTTCAGGGCGGTGTGGGGCTACACCTTC.

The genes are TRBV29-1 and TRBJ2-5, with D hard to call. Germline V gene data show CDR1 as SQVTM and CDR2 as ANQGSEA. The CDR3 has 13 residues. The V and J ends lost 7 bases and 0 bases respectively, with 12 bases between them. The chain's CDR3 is CSAERTYQETQYF. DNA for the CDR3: TGCAGCGCTGAGAGGACCTACCAAGAGACCCAGTACTTC.

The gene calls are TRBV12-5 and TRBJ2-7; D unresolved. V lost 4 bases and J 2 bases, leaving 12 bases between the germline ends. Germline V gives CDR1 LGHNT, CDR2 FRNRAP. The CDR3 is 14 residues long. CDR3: CASGSPPGTYEQYF. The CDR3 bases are TGTGCTAGTGGTTCTCCTCCAGGTACCTACGAGCAGTACTTC.

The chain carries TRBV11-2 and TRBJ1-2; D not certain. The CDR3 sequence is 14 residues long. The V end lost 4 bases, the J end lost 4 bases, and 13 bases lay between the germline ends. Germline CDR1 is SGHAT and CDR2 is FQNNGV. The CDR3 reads CASSSDSLGYGYTF. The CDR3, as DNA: TGTGCCAGCAGCTCCGACTCTCTGGGCTATGGCTACACCTTC.

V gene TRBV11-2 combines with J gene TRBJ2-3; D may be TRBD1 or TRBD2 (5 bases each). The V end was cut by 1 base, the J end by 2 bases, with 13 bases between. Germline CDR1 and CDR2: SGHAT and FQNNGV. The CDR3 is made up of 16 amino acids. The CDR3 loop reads CASSLGGGIYTDTQYF. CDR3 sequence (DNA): TGTGCCAGCAGCTTAGGTGGGGGAATTTACACAGATACGCAGTATTTT.

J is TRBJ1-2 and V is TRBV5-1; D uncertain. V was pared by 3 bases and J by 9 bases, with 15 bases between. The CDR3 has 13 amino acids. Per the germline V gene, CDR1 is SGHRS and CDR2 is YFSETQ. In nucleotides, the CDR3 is TGCGCCAGCAGCTCCGGACGGGGATTTAGCTACACCTTC. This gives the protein CASSSGRGFSYTF.

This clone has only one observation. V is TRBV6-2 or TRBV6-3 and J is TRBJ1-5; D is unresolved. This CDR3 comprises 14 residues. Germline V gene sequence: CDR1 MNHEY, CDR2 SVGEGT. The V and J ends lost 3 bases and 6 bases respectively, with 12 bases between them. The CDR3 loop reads CASSYWQEGQPQHF. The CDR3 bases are TGTGCCAGCAGTTATTGGCAGGAGGGTCAGCCCCAGCATTTT.